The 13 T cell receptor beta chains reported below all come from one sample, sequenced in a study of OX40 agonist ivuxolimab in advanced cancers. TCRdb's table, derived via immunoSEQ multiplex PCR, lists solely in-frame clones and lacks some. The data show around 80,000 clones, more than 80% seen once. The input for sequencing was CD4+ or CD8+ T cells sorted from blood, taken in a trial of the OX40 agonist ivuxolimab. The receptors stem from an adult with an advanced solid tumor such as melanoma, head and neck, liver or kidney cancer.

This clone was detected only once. CDR3 sequence reads: CASSLGRGSRQYF. As DNA, the CDR3 is TGTGCCAGCAGCTTGGGGCGCGGGAGTAGGCAGTACTTC. V and J are TRBV11-2 and TRBJ2-7, with 7 nucleotides matching TRBD2. CDR1 is SGHAT and CDR2 is FQNNGV in the germline V gene. The CDR3 totals 13 residues. Trimming removed 3 bases from V and 9 bases from J; junction bases left unmatched: 8.

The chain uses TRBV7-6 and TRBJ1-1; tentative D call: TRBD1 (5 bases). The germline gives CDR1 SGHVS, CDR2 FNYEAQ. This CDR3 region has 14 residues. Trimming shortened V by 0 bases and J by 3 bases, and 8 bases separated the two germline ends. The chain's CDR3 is CASSLAPGHTEAFF. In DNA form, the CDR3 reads TGTGCCAGCAGCTTAGCGCCAGGGCACACTGAAGCTTTCTTT. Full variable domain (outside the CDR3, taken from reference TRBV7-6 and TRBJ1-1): GAGVSQSPRYKVTKRGQDVALRCDPISGHVSLYWYRQALGQGPEFLTYFNYEAQQDKSGLPNDRFSAERPEGSISTLTIQRTEQRDSAMYRCASSLAPGHTEAFFGQGTRLTVV.

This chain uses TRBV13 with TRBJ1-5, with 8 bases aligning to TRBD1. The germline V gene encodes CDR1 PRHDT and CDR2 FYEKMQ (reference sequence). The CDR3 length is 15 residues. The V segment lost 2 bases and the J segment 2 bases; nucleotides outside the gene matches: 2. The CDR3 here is CASSLQGAGNQPQHF. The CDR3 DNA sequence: TGTGCCAGCAGCTTACAGGGGGCAGGCAATCAGCCCCAGCATTTT.

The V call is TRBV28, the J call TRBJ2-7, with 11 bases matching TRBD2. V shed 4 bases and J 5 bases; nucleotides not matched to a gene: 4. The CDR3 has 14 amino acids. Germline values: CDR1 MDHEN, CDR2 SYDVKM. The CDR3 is CASSSSGGSDEQYF. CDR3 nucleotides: TGTGCCAGCAGTTCTAGCGGGGGGTCTGACGAGCAGTACTTC.

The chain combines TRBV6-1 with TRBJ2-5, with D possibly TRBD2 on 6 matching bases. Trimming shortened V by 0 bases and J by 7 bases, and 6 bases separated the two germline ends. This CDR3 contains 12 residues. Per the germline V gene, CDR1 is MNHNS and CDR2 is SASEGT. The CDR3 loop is CASSEARGTQYF. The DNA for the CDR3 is TGTGCCAGCAGTGAAGCGCGGGGGACCCAGTACTTC.

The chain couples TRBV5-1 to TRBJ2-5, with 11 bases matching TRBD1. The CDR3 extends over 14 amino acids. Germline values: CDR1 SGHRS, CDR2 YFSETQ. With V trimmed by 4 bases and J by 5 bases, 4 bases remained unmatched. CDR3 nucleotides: TGCGCCAGCAGCCCGGGGACAGGGGGTGAGACCCAGTACTTC. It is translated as CASSPGTGGETQYF.

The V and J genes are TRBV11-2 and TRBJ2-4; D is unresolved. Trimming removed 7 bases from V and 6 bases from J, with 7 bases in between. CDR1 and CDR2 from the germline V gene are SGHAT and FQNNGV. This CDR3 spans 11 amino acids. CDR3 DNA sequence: TGTGCCAGCACCCCAGCAAACATTCAGTACTTC. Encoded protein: CASTPANIQYF.

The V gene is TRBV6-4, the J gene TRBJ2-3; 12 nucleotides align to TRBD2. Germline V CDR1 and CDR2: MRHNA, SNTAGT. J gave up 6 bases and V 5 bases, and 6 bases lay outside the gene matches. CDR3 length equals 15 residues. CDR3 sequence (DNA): TGTGCCAGCAGTCTACTAGCGGGGGGTAGGGATACGCAGTATTTT. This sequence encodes CASSLLAGGRDTQYF.

The CDR3 DNA reads as TGCGCCAGCAGCTCTGCTGGCGGGGGGGTCTTGAATGAGCAGTTCTTC. Its translation: CASSSAGGGVLNEQFF. This chain joins TRBV5-1 and TRBJ2-1, with TRBD2 matching 9 bases. Per germline, CDR1 SGHRS and CDR2 YFSETQ. V was clipped by 3 bases and J by 7 bases; unmatched bases: 11. The CDR3 sequence is 16 residues long.

This CDR3 is CASSFSQSGEQFF. The DNA of the CDR3 is TGTGCCAGCAGCTTCTCACAGTCGGGTGAGCAGTTCTTC. The rearrangement joins TRBV7-9 to TRBJ2-1; the D is unclear. Germline V gene sequence: CDR1 SEHNR, CDR2 FQNEAQ (reference sequence). V was cut by 3 bases and J by 9 bases, with 12 bases left in between. The CDR3 consists of 13 residues.

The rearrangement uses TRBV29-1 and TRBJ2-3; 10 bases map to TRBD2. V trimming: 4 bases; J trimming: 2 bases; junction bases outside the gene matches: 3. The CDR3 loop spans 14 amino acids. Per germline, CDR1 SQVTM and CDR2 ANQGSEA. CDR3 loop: CSVVLAGLTDTQYF. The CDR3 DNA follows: TGCAGCGTTGTACTAGCGGGGCTCACAGATACGCAGTATTTT.

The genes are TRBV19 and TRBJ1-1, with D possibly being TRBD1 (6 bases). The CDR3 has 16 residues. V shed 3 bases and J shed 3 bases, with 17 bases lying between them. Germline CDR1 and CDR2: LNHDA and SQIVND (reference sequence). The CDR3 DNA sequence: TGTGCCAGTAGTATGGCGGGGGCTGTTGGCTACACTGAAGCTTTCTTT. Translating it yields CASSMAGAVGYTEAFF.

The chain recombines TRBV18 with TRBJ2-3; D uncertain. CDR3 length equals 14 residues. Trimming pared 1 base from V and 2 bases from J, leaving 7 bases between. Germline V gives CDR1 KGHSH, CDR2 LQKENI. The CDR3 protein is CASSPRVITDTQYF. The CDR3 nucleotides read TGTGCCAGCTCACCACGGGTTATCACAGATACGCAGTATTTT.